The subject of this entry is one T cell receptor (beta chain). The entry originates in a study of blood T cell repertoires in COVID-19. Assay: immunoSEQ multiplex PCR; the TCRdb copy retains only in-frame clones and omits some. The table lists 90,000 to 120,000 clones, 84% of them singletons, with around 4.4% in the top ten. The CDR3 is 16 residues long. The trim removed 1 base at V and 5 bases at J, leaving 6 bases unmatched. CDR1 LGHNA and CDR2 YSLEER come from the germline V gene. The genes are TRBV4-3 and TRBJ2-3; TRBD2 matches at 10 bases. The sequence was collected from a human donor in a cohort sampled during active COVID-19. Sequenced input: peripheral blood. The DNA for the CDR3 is TGCGCCAGCAGCCAAGTATCAGCGGGAGGGATAGATACGCAGTATTTT. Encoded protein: CASSQVSAGGIDTQYF.